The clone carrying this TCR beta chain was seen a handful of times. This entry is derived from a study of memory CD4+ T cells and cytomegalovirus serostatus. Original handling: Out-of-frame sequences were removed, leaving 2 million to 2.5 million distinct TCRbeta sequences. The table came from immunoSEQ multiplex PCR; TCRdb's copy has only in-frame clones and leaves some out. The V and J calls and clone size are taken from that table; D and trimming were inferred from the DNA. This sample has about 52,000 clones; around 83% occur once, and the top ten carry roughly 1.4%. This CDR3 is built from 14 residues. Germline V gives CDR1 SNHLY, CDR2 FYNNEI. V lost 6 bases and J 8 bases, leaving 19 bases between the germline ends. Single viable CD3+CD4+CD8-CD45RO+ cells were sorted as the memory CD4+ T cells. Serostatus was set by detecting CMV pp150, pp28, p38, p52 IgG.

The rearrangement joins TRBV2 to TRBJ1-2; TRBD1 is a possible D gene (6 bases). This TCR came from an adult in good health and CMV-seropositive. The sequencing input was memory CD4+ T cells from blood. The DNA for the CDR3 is TGTGCCAGCAGGATGCTACAGGGCCGAGGGGGCTACACCTTC. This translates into CASRMLQGRGGYTF.